This T cell receptor beta chain emerged from a study of blood T cells in healthy people across ages. The second PCR ran about 6 to 12 cycles with a sample-barcoded 5' primer and J-beta primers. TCRdb reprocessed the 5' RACE reads via MiXCR and lists one record per CDR3 protein. The sample records some 900,000 distinct CDR3 sequences, roughly 50% being singletons. The V gene's germline CDR1 is MNHEY and CDR2 SVGAGI. The CDR3 runs 13 residues. Trimming cost V 7 bases and J 0 bases, with 9 bases left between them. This clonotype has more than one count but fewer than ten. What it recognizes is unknown. General study findings and limits: It was held that diversity estimates obtained from one million T cells represented underestimates.

The specimen was blood. The rearrangement links TRBV6-5 to TRBJ2-5; no reliable D call. This sequence originates from a man aged 25-45 years in good health. CDR3 protein: CASTDSYQETQYF. The CDR3 coding sequence is TGTGCCAGCACAGACTCGTACCAAGAGACCCAGTACTTC.